Listed here are 5 T cell receptor beta chains from one sample, sequenced in a study of blood T cells in healthy people across ages. Through a sample-barcoded 5' primer and a J-beta primer mix, a second PCR was run for roughly 7 to 11 cycles. MiXCR, run by TCRdb on the 5' RACE reads, gives a single entry per CDR3 protein. The data contain fewer than 2,000,000 distinct CDR3 sequences, 35% to 50% of them seen just once; the ten biggest clones take up 23%. Sample: blood. These receptors were collected from a human donor in good health.

V gene TRBV27 combines with J gene TRBJ2-1, with D possibly TRBD1 on 7 matching bases. Germline lookup yields CDR1 MNHEY and CDR2 SMNVEV (reference sequence). This CDR3 comprises 16 residues. V gave up 5 bases and J gave up 4 bases, with 18 bases separating them. The CDR3 sequence is CASSPTAGQLYNEQFF. As DNA, the CDR3 is TGTGCCAGCAGTCCAACCGCGGGACAGCTATACAATGAGCAGTTCTTC.

This clonotype occurred once. The CDR3 here is CASSLRAGYTGELFF. The CDR3 nucleotides read TGTGCCAGCAGCCTCAGGGCGGGATACACCGGGGAGCTGTTTTTT. The V and J genes are TRBV7-3 and TRBJ2-2; tentatively, D is TRBD2 (6 bases). V was pared by 5 bases and J by 3 bases, with 13 bases between. CDR1 and CDR2 (germline): SGHTA, FQGTGA. This CDR3 is 15 amino acids long.

This clonotype was recorded many times. The V call is TRBV9, the J call TRBJ2-1; 8 bases are a match to TRBD1. The germline V gene has CDR1 SGDLS and CDR2 YYNGEE. V shed 5 bases, J shed 6 bases, and the junction held 4 bases outside the gene matches. The CDR3 totals 13 residues. This CDR3 reads CASSWTGSNEQFF. The CDR3, as DNA: TGTGCCAGCAGTTGGACAGGGTCCAATGAGCAGTTCTTC. Using reference TRBV9 and TRBJ2-1 for the parts outside the CDR3, the full variable domain is DSGVTQTPKHLITATGQRVTLRCSPRSGDLSVYWYQQSLDQGLQFLIQYYNGEERAKGNILERFSAQQFPDLHSELNLSSLELGDSALYFCASSWTGSNEQFFGPGTRLTVL.

This rearrangement joins TRBV10-3 to TRBJ2-7; 11 bases match TRBD2. This CDR3 comprises 16 residues. Trimming at V came to 5 bases and at J to 3 bases, leaving 9 bases not matched to a gene. Germline CDR1 and CDR2: ENHRY and SYGVKD. CDR3 sequence reads: CAISKTSGEPDYEQYF. CDR3 coding DNA: TGTGCCATCAGTAAGACTAGCGGGGAGCCAGACTACGAGCAGTACTTC.

In its sample, this clonotype was seen a few times. The V and J genes are TRBV2 and TRBJ1-6, with 11 bases aligning to TRBD1. V shed 6 bases, J shed 8 bases, and the junction held 3 bases outside the gene matches. CDR3 length equals 14 residues. Germline CDR1 reads SNHLY; CDR2 reads FYNNEI. The CDR3 DNA reads TGTGCCAGCAGCCGGACAGGGGGCGATTCACCCCTCCACTTT. Protein: CASSRTGGDSPLHF.